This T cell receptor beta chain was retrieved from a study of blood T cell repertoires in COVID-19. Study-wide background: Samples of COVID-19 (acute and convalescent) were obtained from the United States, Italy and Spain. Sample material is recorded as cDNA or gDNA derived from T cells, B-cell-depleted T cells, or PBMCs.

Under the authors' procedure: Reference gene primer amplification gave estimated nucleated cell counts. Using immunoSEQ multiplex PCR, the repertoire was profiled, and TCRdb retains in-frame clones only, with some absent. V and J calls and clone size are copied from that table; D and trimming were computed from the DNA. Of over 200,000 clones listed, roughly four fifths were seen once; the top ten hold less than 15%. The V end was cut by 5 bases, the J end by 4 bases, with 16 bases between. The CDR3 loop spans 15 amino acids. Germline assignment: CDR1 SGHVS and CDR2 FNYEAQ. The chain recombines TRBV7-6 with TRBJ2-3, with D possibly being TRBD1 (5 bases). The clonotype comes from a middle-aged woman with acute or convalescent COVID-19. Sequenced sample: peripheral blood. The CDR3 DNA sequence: TGTGCCAGCAGCCTTAAAGGGGCCTCGGCAGATACGCAGTATTTT. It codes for CASSLKGASADTQYF.